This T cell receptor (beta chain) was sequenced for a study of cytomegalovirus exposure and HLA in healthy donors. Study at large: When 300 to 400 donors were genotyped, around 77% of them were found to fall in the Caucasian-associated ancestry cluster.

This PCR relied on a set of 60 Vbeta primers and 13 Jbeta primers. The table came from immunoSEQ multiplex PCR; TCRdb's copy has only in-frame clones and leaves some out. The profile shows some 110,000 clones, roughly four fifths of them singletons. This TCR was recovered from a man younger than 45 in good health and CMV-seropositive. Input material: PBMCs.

Written as DNA, the CDR3 is TGTGCCTGGAGCTCCGGAGAGACCCAGTACTTC. This gives the protein CAWSSGETQYF. The chain employs TRBV30 and TRBJ2-5, with D unclear. The ends were cut back, 3 bases at V and 4 bases at J, with 6 bases in the middle. In germline, CDR1 is GTSNPN, CDR2 SVGIG (reference sequence). The CDR3 has 11 residues.